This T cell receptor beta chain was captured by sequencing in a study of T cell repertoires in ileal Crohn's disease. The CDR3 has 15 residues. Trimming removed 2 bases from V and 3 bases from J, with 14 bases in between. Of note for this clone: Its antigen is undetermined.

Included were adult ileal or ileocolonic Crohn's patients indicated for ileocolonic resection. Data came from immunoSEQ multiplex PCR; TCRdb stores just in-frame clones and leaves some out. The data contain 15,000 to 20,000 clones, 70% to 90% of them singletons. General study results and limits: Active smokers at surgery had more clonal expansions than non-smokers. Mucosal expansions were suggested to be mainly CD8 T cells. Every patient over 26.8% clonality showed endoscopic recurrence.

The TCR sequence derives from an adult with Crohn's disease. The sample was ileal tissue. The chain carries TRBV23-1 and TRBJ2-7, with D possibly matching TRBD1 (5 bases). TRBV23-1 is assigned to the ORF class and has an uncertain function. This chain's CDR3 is CASSQRAGHNYEQYF. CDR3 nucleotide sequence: TGCGCCAGCAGTCAAAGGGCAGGGCATAACTACGAGCAGTACTTC.